The rows below give T cell receptor beta chains drawn from one sample of a study of blood T cell repertoires in COVID-19. Some clones are missing from TCRdb's copy, which holds only in-frame ones; the method was immunoSEQ multiplex PCR. This sample has some 160,000 clones, with approximately 91% found just once. Sequencing was carried out using peripheral blood. These receptors all stem from a young man with acute or convalescent COVID-19. Both conserved end residues are part of each CDR3. Each record gives: J gene, V gene, CDR3 protein.

TRBJ1-1	TRBV27	CASSLYRPLLNTEAFF
TRBJ1-6	TRBV7-8	CASSLPQGNSPLHF
TRBJ2-1	TRBV27	CASGLAGVGEQFF
TRBJ1-2	TRBV6-5	CASSPTFEYYGYTF
TRBJ1-1	TRBV5-6	CASSFLWGSQGNTEAFF
TRBJ1-1	TRBV9	CASSVSGNTEAFF
TRBJ1-1	TRBV19	CASSIENRWTEAFF
TRBJ1-1	TRBV7-2	CASSLGQGNSEAFF
TRBJ1-5	TRBV24-1	CATSGVDSPNQPQHF
TRBJ1-1	TRBV5-1	CASSPEVGGDTEAFF
TRBJ2-7	TRBV7-7	CASSPGTGTYEQYF
TRBJ1-4	TRBV6-5	CASNSRQDREKLFF
TRBJ1-4	TRBV7-9	CASSLGTGEIMREKLFF
TRBJ2-5	TRBV2	CASSFLAGGETQYF
TRBJ2-1	TRBV5-6	CASSLLGGGISEQFF
TRBJ1-5	TRBV4-1	CASSQEQGQGHQPQHF
TRBJ1-5	TRBV29-1	CSVADRAVEPQHF
TRBJ1-1	TRBV12-5	CASGLPGLSATEAFF
TRBJ2-7	TRBV27	CASSPVGGGRGYEQYF
TRBJ1-2	TRBV12-3/TRBV12-4	CASGTGTDYGYTF
TRBJ1-2	TRBV14	CASSQGTRGYTF
TRBJ1-1	TRBV27	CASSSRDRYTEAFF
TRBJ1-6	TRBV7-9	CASSLTSLVADSPLHF
TRBJ1-2	TRBV4-1	CASSPGGYGRPNYGYTF
TRBJ1-2	TRBV6-4	CASRESTGGGYGYTF
TRBJ2-7	TRBV3-1/TRBV3-2	CASSPSGGALEQYF
TRBJ2-1	TRBV2	CASSGVTAGGLNEQFF
TRBJ2-2	TRBV5-1	CASSDRVFGLSGELFF